This passage covers 11 T cell receptor beta chains from one sample sequenced in a study of CD8+ T cells in alopecia areata. Extraction and reverse transcription of RNA yielded cDNA as the sequencing template. The assay was immunoSEQ multiplex PCR, and TCRdb's table has in-frame clones only and misses some. The data show tens of thousands of clones, with more than 40% seen just once and about 18% held by the top ten. The specimen comprised CD8+ T cells sorted from blood, sampled at week 0. These receptor sequences come from a human donor with alopecia areata.

This clone appeared a single time. The chain links TRBV27 to TRBJ2-7; 8 bases are shared with TRBD2. Germline V gene lookup returns CDR1 MNHEY and CDR2 SMNVEV (reference sequence). V trimming: 8 bases; J trimming: 3 bases; junction bases outside the gene matches: 6. The length of the CDR3 is 13 residues. CDR3 residues: CASAGGRSYEQYF. For the CDR3, the DNA is TGTGCCAGCGCGGGAGGCCGGAGCTACGAGCAGTACTTC.

The CDR3 DNA follows: TGTGCCAGCAGCTTAAAGGCGCTTTCCTACAATGAGCAGTTCTTC. This gives the protein CASSLKALSYNEQFF. This chain joins TRBV7-3 and TRBJ2-1; D is ambiguous. This CDR3 comprises 15 residues. Trimming took off 1 base at V and 1 base at J, with 8 bases between the two ends. Germline CDR1 is SGHTA and CDR2 is FQGTGA. Looking up the rest from reference TRBV7-3 and TRBJ2-1 gives the full variable domain: GAGVSQTPSNKVTEKGKYVELRCDPISGHTALYWYRQSLGQGPEFLIYFQGTGAADDSGLPNDRFFAVRPEGSVSTLKIQRTERGDSAVYLCASSLKALSYNEQFFGPGTRLTVL.

The chain recombines TRBV29-1 with TRBJ2-2, with D unclear. Germline V gene lookup returns CDR1 SQVTM and CDR2 ANQGSEA. V dropped 6 bases and J dropped 1 base, with 9 bases sitting between them. The CDR3 is 13 residues long. The CDR3 bases are TGCAGCGTAGAATTGGGGAACACCGGGGAGCTGTTTTTT. Residues: CSVELGNTGELFF.

A few counts support this clone. The J gene is TRBJ2-2, the V gene TRBV14; 10 bases match TRBD2. CDR1 is SGHDN and CDR2 is FVKESK in the germline V gene. The CDR3 spans 14 residues. J lost 6 bases, V lost 6 bases, and 4 bases had no gene match. The CDR3 loop is CASRAGGDAGELFF. CDR3 bases: TGTGCCAGCAGAGCGGGAGGGGACGCCGGGGAGCTGTTTTTT.

V and J are TRBV11-2 and TRBJ2-5; unclear D gene. This CDR3 is 13 amino acids long. The V gene's germline CDR1 is SGHAT and CDR2 FQNNGV. V was clipped by 5 bases and J by 0 bases, with 7 bases between them. The CDR3 sequence is CASSPPYQETQYF. The CDR3 coding sequence is TGTGCCAGCAGCCCCCCCTACCAAGAGACCCAGTACTTC.

Comment on this clone: One end of the junction fails to match germline, which may point to a read error. This chain connects TRBV29-1 to TRBJ2-1, with TRBD2 matching over 10 bases. There are 15 residues in the CDR3. Germline CDR1 reads SQVTM; CDR2 reads ANQGSEA. The CDR3 here is CSVEQIAGGLNGQFF. CDR3 DNA sequence: TGCAGCGTTGAACAAATAGCGGGAGGACTCAATGGGCAGTTCTTC.

This clone occurred once. The chain employs TRBV7-2 and TRBJ2-1; D not certain. This CDR3 region has 17 residues. Germline V gene sequence: CDR1 SGHTA, CDR2 FQGNSA. V lost 4 bases and J 0 bases, leaving 16 bases between the germline ends. The CDR3 DNA is TGTGCCAGCAGCTCCCAAGATGGCGGCAGCTCCTACAATGAGCAGTTCTTC. This codes for CASSSQDGGSSYNEQFF.

This clone was counted a few times. The gene calls are TRBV30 and TRBJ2-3; TRBD2 aligns across 10 bases. After removal of 2 bases from V and 2 bases from J, the junction contained 7 bases not matched to a gene. CDR3 length equals 16 residues. Germline CDR1 reads GTSNPN; CDR2 reads SVGIG (reference sequence). CDR3 in DNA: TGTGCCTGGAGTAGTGCTAGCGGGGGCCTCACAGATACGCAGTATTTT. Its protein is CAWSSASGGLTDTQYF.

There are a few counts of this clone. This CDR3 reads CAWSEGLSGNTIYF. The CDR3 DNA reads TGTGCCTGGAGTGAGGGCCTCTCTGGAAACACCATATATTTT. The rearrangement links TRBV30 to TRBJ1-3; D gene ambiguous. The CDR3 consists of 14 residues. Trimming pared 1 base from V and 0 bases from J, leaving 7 bases between. Per germline, CDR1 GTSNPN and CDR2 SVGIG (reference sequence).

This clone was seen only once. The J gene is TRBJ2-1, the V gene TRBV15; 12 bases are shared with TRBD2. The CDR3 totals 17 residues. Germline V gene data show CDR1 as LNHNV and CDR2 as YYDKDF (reference sequence). V trimming: 3 bases; J trimming: 6 bases; junction bases outside the gene matches: 9. CDR3 coding DNA: TGTGCCACCAGCAGGGACCGACTAGCGGGAGAAGGCAATGAGCAGTTCTTC. The encoded protein is CATSRDRLAGEGNEQFF.

The V gene is TRBV25-1, the J gene TRBJ2-5, with no clear D. From germline, CDR1 is MGHDK and CDR2 SYGVNS. This CDR3 contains 14 residues. Trimming pared 3 bases from V and 3 bases from J, leaving 11 bases between. The CDR3 sequence is CASSDPRLEETQYF. The DNA of the CDR3 is TGTGCCAGCAGTGATCCCAGACTGGAAGAGACCCAGTACTTC.